This is a list of T cell receptor beta chains from one sample in a study of blood T cell repertoires in COVID-19. The repertoire was sequenced with immunoSEQ multiplex PCR; TCRdb's copy has only in-frame clones and lacks some. The sample consists of 120,000 to 150,000 clones, roughly 84% of them appearing once. The material sequenced was peripheral blood. The source of these receptors is a human donor with acute or convalescent COVID-19. The donor label of this sample is uncertain. The CDR3 runs from the conserved cysteine through the conserved F or W. D genes are given only for firm matches. Size is stated for part of the rows, as once, few or many counts, or as a class when the clone is expanded.

v_call	clone_size	d_call	j_call	cdr3_nt	cdr3_aa
TRBV10-3	NA	TRBD2	TRBJ2-1	TGTGCCATCAGTGTAAGGGCGGGAGAGGGTAATGAGCAGTTCTTC	CAISVRAGEGNEQFF
TRBV18	NA	NA	TRBJ1-1	TGTGCCAGCTCACTACAGGGTGGGGACACTGAAGCTTTCTTT	CASSLQGGDTEAFF
TRBV5-8	NA	TRBD1	TRBJ2-7	TGTGCCAGCAGCTTGAGTAATCCAGGGGGCTGGGGATACGAGCAGTACTTC	CASSLSNPGGWGYEQYF
TRBV7-2	NA	TRBD2	TRBJ2-3	TGTGCCAGCAGCTTAGGGTCACTAGCGAGCACAGATACGCAGTATTTT	CASSLGSLASTDTQYF
TRBV13	NA	TRBD1	TRBJ1-2	TGTGCCAGCAACCTCCCCTCGGACAGGATTTATGGCTACACCTTC	CASNLPSDRIYGYTF
TRBV7-6	medium-sized	TRBD1	TRBJ1-3	TGTGCCAGCAGCTCCCGGGACAGGGGATCGGGCGGAAACACCATATATTTT	CASSSRDRGSGGNTIYF
TRBV12-3/TRBV12-4	NA	NA	TRBJ1-2	TGTGCCAGCAGTTTGAACAGGGATGGAGGCTACACCTTC	CASSLNRDGGYTF
TRBV29-1	NA	NA	TRBJ1-2	TGCAGCGTTGCGACAGGAGCTAACTATGGCTACACCTTC	CSVATGANYGYTF
TRBV21-1	NA	NA	TRBJ1-1	TGTGCCAGCAGCAAAGAAGCAGGAGCTTTCTTT	CASSKEAGAFF
TRBV5-1	NA	NA	TRBJ2-1	TGCGCCAGCAGTGAGGGCGGGGCGAGCTCCTACAATGAGCAGTTCTTC	CASSEGGASSYNEQFF
TRBV6-5	NA	TRBD1	TRBJ1-5	TGTGCCAGCAGTTATGACAGGGGCGCTGATCAGCCCCAGCATTTT	CASSYDRGADQPQHF
TRBV2	NA	NA	TRBJ1-2	TGTGCCAGCAGTGAATCGGCAGACTCTATTAACTATGGCTACACCTTC	CASSESADSINYGYTF
TRBV19	NA	NA	TRBJ2-5	TGTGCCAGTAGTATCCCTTCTTCGGGTTTAGAGACCCAGTACTTC	CASSIPSSGLETQYF
TRBV29-1	NA	TRBD1	TRBJ1-1	TGCAGCGCACACAGGGGGCTGAACACTGAAGCTTTCTTT	CSAHRGLNTEAFF
TRBV7-3	NA	TRBD1	TRBJ1-1	TGTGCCAGCAGCAGAACAGGGGGCGGCACTGAAGCTTTCTTT	CASSRTGGGTEAFF
TRBV4-1	NA	NA	TRBJ1-4	TGCGCCAGCAGCCATCTACAGGGCCTGAATGAAAAACTGTTTTTT	CASSHLQGLNEKLFF
TRBV11-2	NA	TRBD1	TRBJ1-4	TGTGCCAGCAGCCCGAGAGGGACAGGGGGCCATAATGAAAAACTGTTTTTT	CASSPRGTGGHNEKLFF
TRBV29-1	NA	TRBD1	TRBJ1-2	TGCAGCGGGACAGGGCCAGGCTATGGCTACACCTTC	CSGTGPGYGYTF
TRBV29-1	NA	TRBD1	TRBJ2-7	TGCAGCGTCAATATTGGGACAGGGGGATCCTACGAGCAGTACTTC	CSVNIGTGGSYEQYF
TRBV7-9	NA	TRBD2	TRBJ2-3	TGTGCCAGCAGCTCCCCGGGAGGGCGGTTTGCAGATACGCAGTATTTT	CASSSPGGRFADTQYF
TRBV5-6	NA	NA	TRBJ2-1	TGTGCCAGCAGCTTGTGGGGCAGAGCCTACAATGAGCAGTTCTTC	CASSLWGRAYNEQFF